This T cell receptor (beta chain) was retrieved from a study of T cells in Graves' hyperthyroidism and ophthalmopathy. Trimming pared 6 bases from V and 4 bases from J, leaving 0 bases between. Germline V gene lookup returns CDR1 SGHNT and CDR2 YYREEE (reference sequence). The CDR3 is 9 residues long. Notes on the study in general: Ophthalmopathy was separated from stable hyperthyroidism by a 13 V-J model. Ophthalmopathy was identified by the model a median about 6 months ahead of onset. In blood, most of the thyroid clonotypes expanded above 0.001 were also present.

Comments on this clonotype: The antigen remains undetermined.

The CDR3 regions of TCR beta were amplified from RNA transcripts. The TCR CDR3 was amplified in a first-round RT-PCR using the HTBI primer set. TCRdb re-derived calls from the multiplex PCR reads in MiXCR, one entry per CDR3 protein. The sample shows more than 450,000 distinct CDR3 sequences, about 15% of them seen only once. The receptor was derived from a woman in her thirties or forties with Graves' hyperthyroidism. Sequenced input: blood. This chain links TRBV5-4 with TRBJ2-3, with unresolved D. The CDR3 region has the DNA TGTGCCAGCACAGATACGCAGTATTTT. Translated: CASTDTQYF.